This T cell receptor beta chain was sequenced in a study of post-analysis software for immune sequencing data (dated by TCRdb to 2015 to 2017). Context from the whole study: Recorded disease courses included relapsing-remitting, secondary progressive and progressive-relapsing multiple sclerosis, with some patients lacking subtype annotation. A subset of samples was prepared in parallel using single-end sample barcoding, then pooled and co-amplified after Illumina adapter ligation. The patient repertoires were compared against 11 previously published healthy control repertoires obtained from donors aged roughly 6 to 28 years.

Results and caveats for the whole study, not just this receptor: Direct clustering with F measure revealed strong co-clustering of samples prepared in the same batch, which led to a batch-effect correction. The control group was slightly older than the multiple sclerosis patient group. Compared with controls, multiple sclerosis patients had significantly lower normalized Chao1 diversity, a finding suggesting substantial peripheral T-cell clonal expansion. A few TRBV segments, including TRBV5-6, TRBV5-1 and TRBV20-1, were significantly more frequent in patients than controls.

The CDR3 holds 13 amino acids from the cysteine to the phenylalanine. Only the CDR3 DNA is retained, 39 bases long and in frame from the first base. Via the germline V gene (reference sequence), CDR1 is SEHNR and CDR2 FQNEAQ. The germline ends are 12 bases apart after V is trimmed by 3 bases and J by 6 bases. To demonstrate the VDJtools post-analysis software, TCR beta repertoires were profiled from the peripheral blood of more than 10 young patients with multiple sclerosis. The multiple sclerosis patients were children and adolescents between roughly 6 and 17 years of age. Library preparation was by PCR. The sample was run on an Illumina HiSeq 2500. To reduce PCR and sequencing biases, unique molecular identifiers were built into the TCR beta cDNA libraries. Approximately 500,000 cDNA molecules were obtained for every 1 to 10 million input T cells, so each molecule roughly corresponded to one T cell. Patient libraries were prepared and sequenced with the same protocol used for the earlier healthy control dataset. Samples belonging to the same batch were prepared together, multiplexed and sequenced on a shared HiSeq lane. As for the authors' bioinformatics: Raw barcoded reads were processed with MIGEC, and single-read molecular identifier groups were discarded before consensus assembly and CDR3 extraction. Clonotype tables were post-analysed with VDJtools, normalizing diversity by down-sampling all datasets to the smallest sample size. In repertoire overlap clustering, CDR3 amino acid sequences, but not nucleotide sequences, were matched to correct batch-related cross-sample contamination. TCRdb itself trimmed the public reads at Q25 with fastp, ran MiXCR and retained productive beta chains. Rows are unified per CDR3 protein, each entry keeping the most common DNA and genes. TCRdb, not the original authors, processed these V and J calls. The sample table records hundreds of thousands of distinct CDR3 sequences; roughly 27% of these occur just once. About 0.5% of the sample is held by the ten biggest clonotypes.

Regarding this clonotype: This clone's antigen is unknown. There are no base qualities to consult, and no much larger clone falls within one base.

This receptor chain uses TRBV7-9 and TRBJ2-7; the D gene is not confidently resolved. This sequence originates from a girl aged 5 to 17 with multiple sclerosis. Sequencing used blood. The sequence in DNA is TGTGCCAGCAGCTTGGGCTCGGGTTCCGAGCAGTACTTC. Its coded protein is CASSLGSGSEQYF.